This T cell receptor (beta chain) derives from a study of shared clonotypes between healthy human individuals (dated by TCRdb to between 2020 and 2021). About the investigation overall: The cohort included three men and a couple of women between 18 and 49 years of age. Each donor's leukapheresis produced roughly between roughly 0.94 and 9.5 billion PBMCs. To estimate repertoire size and how much clonotypes are shared between individuals, the study performed deep sequencing of blood TCR repertoires from roughly five healthy adults. Libraries were prepared and TCR repertoires were sequenced by different laboratories using diverse techniques, in order to increase sequencing depth and limit assay-specific biases. Per donor, three plates each were used for CD4 naive and CD4 memory, two for CD8 naive, and one for CD8 memory. On the study overall, not on this receptor specifically: About 4.5% of naive CD4, 3% to 3.5% of naive CD8, around 2.3% of memory CD4, and 0.4% of memory CD8 clonotypes were shared across several donors. Sampling was limited to blood, and TCR repertoires in tissue likely differ from TCR repertoires in blood. Estimated clonotype richness was generally larger for naive than for memory subsets. Compared with non-shared clonotypes, clonotypes shared by all four sorted-subset donors had higher generation probabilities. Pairwise subsampling indicated that sequencing depth was expected to affect the degree of clonotype sharing among donors. Because the study included only a small number of donors, the genetic and exposure-history diversity represented was limited. Even with the large sequencing depth, rarefaction of the sorted-subset datasets indicated that sequencing was incomplete.

From a lookup of the germline V gene, CDR1 and CDR2 are KGHSH and LQKENI. The junction shows trimming of 5 bases on V and 2 bases on J, and the gene matches do not reach 8 bases of it. The CDR3 runs 16 residues from the cysteine to the phenylalanine. The CDR3 DNA has 48 bases and is translated from base 1. Remarks on this clone: Its recognized antigen is unknown. Qualities for individual bases were not recorded, and no much larger clone is one base off.

TCR CDR3 regions were amplified from genomic DNA by multiplex PCR using the deep immunoSEQ assay. Genomic DNA extracted from each cell subset was distributed evenly over all wells of several immunoSEQ 96-well plates, and each plate served as one replicate. For sorted subsets, roughly 0.2 ug genomic DNA, equal to tens of thousands of T cell genomes, was loaded into each replicate PCR. Purified libraries were measured with a Qubit 3.0 fluorometer, size-checked on a Bioanalyzer 2100, and measured again with the KAPA Library Quantification kit. Every immunoSEQ 96-well plate was sequenced on a separate single-read 150-cycle Illumina NextSeq 550 flow cell. As for how the authors treated the data: Because the immunoSEQ output included only junctional sequences and no quality scores, the filtering could not be the same as the filtering used for full-length reads. Sequences were annotated with PyIR, a Python wrapper for IgBLAST v1.9, using IMGT germline references to assign V/J genes and CDR3. Reads with weak V/J assignments (E-value above 1e-6), missing CDR3, stop codons, out-of-frame junctions, or ambiguous translated residues were removed. V3J clonotypes were defined as sequences sharing the same inferred V gene, J gene, and CDR3 amino acid sequence. Percentage overlap between repertoires was calculated by dividing the number of shared unique clonotypes by the size of the smaller repertoire. Three approaches were used to assess repertoire richness: RTK rarefaction, the Chao1 estimator, and Recon v2.1 estimates of unobserved clonotypes. Generation probabilities were computed with OLGA for all TCRbeta clonotypes obtained by the gDNA method from four donors. TCRdb stores this immuneACCESS table with in-frame sequences only. Part of the clones is absent; in the studies checked, under half of the shortfall reflects unresolved V genes, and no reason is known for the rest. V, J and clone size are taken as reported in that table, and D and trimming were inferred from the DNA itself. The sample table records approximately 1,500,000 clones; approximately 98% of these occur just once. The top ten hold about 0.45% of the sample.

The donors were healthy, HIV-negative adults with no recently reported acute infections or vaccinations. Every donor was a Caucasian adult living in Nashville, Tennessee, USA. CD4+ T cells were enriched through magnetic negative selection, after which naive cells were positively selected on CD45RA and the remaining negative fraction served as the memory subset. After blood collection by leukapheresis, PBMCs were isolated using Ficoll-Histopaque density gradient centrifugation and then cryopreserved in the vapor phase of liquid nitrogen. Analytical flow cytometry was used to check the purity and quantity of every magnetically sorted T cell population. From each sorted fraction, genomic DNA was isolated and quantified by UV absorbance on a Nanodrop 2000c.

The specimen sequenced was naive CD4+ T cells sorted from blood. In light of the paper, this sample's cell subset or site label describes: CD45RA+ positively selected. This TCR derives from a man aged 30-40 years in good health. The chain couples TRBV18 to TRBJ1-3, with TRBD1 identical over 8 junction bases. The CDR3: CASSRQGRVPGNTIYF. The nucleotide sequence is given as TGTGCCAGCTCAAGACAGGGGAGAGTTCCTGGAAACACCATATATTTT.